A selection of T cell receptor beta chains follows, all from one sample in a study of shared clonotypes between healthy human individuals. Profiled with immunoSEQ multiplex PCR; TCRdb holds only in-frame clones, not every one. The top ten hold about 12% of the sample, which has hundreds of thousands of clones, 70% to 80% seen once. Sequenced: PBMCs. Source of these receptors: a middle-aged woman in good health. Some clones in this sample may be carry-over from other donors' samples. CDR3s include the opening cysteine and the closing phenylalanine or tryptophan. The D gene is left open where the match is weak. Clone size is given for some rows only: seen once, a few or many times, or a class if the clone is expanded.

size: few
D: .
J: TRBJ2-1
V: TRBV6-5
DNA: TGTGCCAGCAGTTCCGGACTCGGGCGCAATGAGCAGTTCTTC
CDR3: CASSSGLGRNEQFF

size: .
D: .
J: TRBJ2-7
V: TRBV29-1
DNA: TGCAGCGTCGCTTGGACAGATCCCTACGAGCAGTACTTC
CDR3: CSVAWTDPYEQYF

size: .
D: .
J: TRBJ2-5
V: TRBV7-2
DNA: TGTGCCAGCAGCTTAGGTTCCAGCCAAGAGACCCAGTACTTC
CDR3: CASSLGSSQETQYF

size: .
D: TRBD1
J: TRBJ1-2
V: TRBV7-8
DNA: TGTGCCAGCAGCCCGGGGACAGGGTTTTACGGCTACACCTTC
CDR3: CASSPGTGFYGYTF

size: .
D: .
J: TRBJ2-3
V: TRBV18
DNA: TGTGCCAGCTCACCACCGGGGTCAGATACGCAGTATTTT
CDR3: CASSPPGSDTQYF

size: .
D: TRBD2
J: TRBJ2-1
V: TRBV28
DNA: TGTGCCAGCAGTGGACTAGCGGGAGGAGGGTCCTACAATGAGCAGTTCTTC
CDR3: CASSGLAGGGSYNEQFF

size: .
D: TRBD2
J: TRBJ2-1
V: TRBV5-1
DNA: TGCGCCAGCAGCTTGGCTAGCGGGAGCTCCGGGGGCTCCTACAATGAGCAGTTCTTC
CDR3: CASSLASGSSGGSYNEQFF

size: .
D: .
J: TRBJ2-6
V: TRBV4-1
DNA: TGCGCCAGCAGCCAAGGTCCCCCGGGCCTTGCCCTCTCTGGGGCCAACGTCCTGACTTTC
CDR3: CASSQGPPGLALSGANVLTF

size: .
D: TRBD2
J: TRBJ2-5
V: TRBV5-8
DNA: TGTGCCAGCAGCTTGGGAGGCGGGAGTAGGGAGACCCAGTACTTC
CDR3: CASSLGGGSRETQYF

size: .
D: .
J: TRBJ1-2
V: TRBV7-9
DNA: TGTGCCAGCAGCTTATTAGCAGGGGACTATGGCTACACCTTC
CDR3: CASSLLAGDYGYTF

size: many
D: .
J: TRBJ2-1
V: TRBV15
DNA: TGTGCCACCAGCAGTGACTCGGGCCCCTACAATGAGCAGTTCTTC
CDR3: CATSSDSGPYNEQFF

size: few
D: .
J: TRBJ1-2
V: TRBV19
DNA: TGTGCCAGTAGTAAGTCAGGCAGCAGCTACACCTTC
CDR3: CASSKSGSSYTF

size: .
D: TRBD2
J: TRBJ2-1
V: TRBV5-1
DNA: TGCGCCAGCAGCCCAAACCCGCTAGCGGGAGGATACAATGAGCAGTTCTTC
CDR3: CASSPNPLAGGYNEQFF

size: .
D: .
J: TRBJ2-3
V: TRBV2
DNA: TGTGCCAGCAGCTCCTTCGGCACAGATACGCAGTATTTT
CDR3: CASSSFGTDTQYF

size: .
D: .
J: TRBJ2-5
V: TRBV7-3
DNA: TGTGCCAGCAGCTTAAGCGGGACGTACCAAGAGACCCAGTACTTC
CDR3: CASSLSGTYQETQYF

size: .
D: .
J: TRBJ2-7
V: TRBV6-6
DNA: TGTGCCAGCAGTTACAGAGGTCTCCTCTACGAGCAGTACTTC
CDR3: CASSYRGLLYEQYF

size: once
D: .
J: TRBJ2-7
V: TRBV19
DNA: TGTGCCAGCAAAGCAAGGCGGGGTTCCTACGAGCAGTACTTC
CDR3: CASKARRGSYEQYF

size: .
D: TRBD2
J: TRBJ2-1
V: TRBV2
DNA: TGTGCCAGCAGTGACGGACTAGCGCAGAATGAGCAGTTCTTC
CDR3: CASSDGLAQNEQFF

size: .
D: TRBD2
J: TRBJ2-1
V: TRBV10-1
DNA: TGCGCCAGCAGTGAGTCGCGGGGAGGGCATCGAGCGCCGGGCTACAATGAGCAGTTCTTC
CDR3: CASSESRGGHRAPGYNEQFF

size: few
D: TRBD2
J: TRBJ2-1
V: TRBV7-2
DNA: TGTGCCAGCAGCCTACAGCCTAGCGGGAGTCTAAATGAGCAGTTCTTC
CDR3: CASSLQPSGSLNEQFF

size: .
D: TRBD1
J: TRBJ1-2
V: TRBV7-9
DNA: TGTGCCAGCAGCTTAGCCTCCGGGACAGGGGCATATGGCTACACCTTC
CDR3: CASSLASGTGAYGYTF

size: .
D: TRBD2
J: TRBJ2-1
V: TRBV6-6
DNA: TGTGCCAGCAGTTATCCGGGAGGGAGTGATGAGCAGTTCTTC
CDR3: CASSYPGGSDEQFF

size: .
D: TRBD1
J: TRBJ2-2
V: TRBV7-2
DNA: TGTGCCAGCAGCTTAAGACAGGGGACGAACACCGGGGAGCTGTTTTTT
CDR3: CASSLRQGTNTGELFF

size: .
D: .
J: TRBJ2-2
V: TRBV5-1
DNA: TGCGCCAGCAGCTGGGGGCCGACAGGGGAGGGCACCGGGGAGCTGTTTTTT
CDR3: CASSWGPTGEGTGELFF

size: few
D: .
J: TRBJ2-7
V: TRBV27
DNA: TGTGCCAGCAGTTTAGGTTACGAGCAGTACTTC
CDR3: CASSLGYEQYF

size: once
D: .
J: TRBJ2-2
V: TRBV5-1
DNA: TGCGCCAGCAGCGGTGGGGCCTTGGGCGGGGAGCTGTTTTTT
CDR3: CASSGGALGGELFF

size: .
D: TRBD1
J: TRBJ2-7
V: TRBV11-1
DNA: TGTGCCAGCAGCCGGGGACAGGGAAACTACTACGAGCAGTACTTC
CDR3: CASSRGQGNYYEQYF

size: .
D: TRBD2
J: TRBJ2-1
V: TRBV11-1
DNA: TGTGCCAGCCAGGGACTAGCGGGATTCAAACCCAATTACAATGAGCAGTTCTTC
CDR3: CASQGLAGFKPNYNEQFF

size: .
D: .
J: TRBJ2-3
V: TRBV30
DNA: TGTGCCTGGAGTGGCGCCGGGTGGGGGGGCACAGATACGCAGTATTTT
CDR3: CAWSGAGWGGTDTQYF

size: .
D: TRBD1
J: TRBJ2-3
V: TRBV7-3
DNA: TGTGCCAGCAGCCCGGCCGGACAGGGGGCAGATACGCAGTATTTT
CDR3: CASSPAGQGADTQYF

size: once
D: .
J: TRBJ1-4
V: TRBV5-8
DNA: TGTGCCAGCAGCTTGCCTGCTTGGTCGGAGGAAAAACTGTTTTTT
CDR3: CASSLPAWSEEKLFF

size: .
D: .
J: TRBJ2-5
V: TRBV18
DNA: TGTGCCAGCTCACCGGTCGGCGGGACAGAGACCCAGTACTTC
CDR3: CASSPVGGTETQYF

size: .
D: .
J: TRBJ2-7
V: TRBV7-9
DNA: TGTGCCAGTACTAATGAAGGGAATTACGAGCAGTACTTC
CDR3: CASTNEGNYEQYF

size: .
D: .
J: TRBJ2-3
V: TRBV5-1
DNA: TGCGCCAGCAGCTTTGGGTCTACCCTCGGGGATACGCAGTATTTT
CDR3: CASSFGSTLGDTQYF

size: .
D: .
J: TRBJ1-4
V: TRBV7-4
DNA: TGTGCCAGCAGCTCAATTCGAGGGGCAGGGGATATTGAAAAACTGTTTTTT
CDR3: CASSSIRGAGDIEKLFF

size: .
D: .
J: TRBJ2-6
V: TRBV15
DNA: TGTGCCACCAGCAGCTCGGGGCGGGCAGGGGTGTTCGGGGCCAACGTCCTGACTTTC
CDR3: CATSSSGRAGVFGANVLTF